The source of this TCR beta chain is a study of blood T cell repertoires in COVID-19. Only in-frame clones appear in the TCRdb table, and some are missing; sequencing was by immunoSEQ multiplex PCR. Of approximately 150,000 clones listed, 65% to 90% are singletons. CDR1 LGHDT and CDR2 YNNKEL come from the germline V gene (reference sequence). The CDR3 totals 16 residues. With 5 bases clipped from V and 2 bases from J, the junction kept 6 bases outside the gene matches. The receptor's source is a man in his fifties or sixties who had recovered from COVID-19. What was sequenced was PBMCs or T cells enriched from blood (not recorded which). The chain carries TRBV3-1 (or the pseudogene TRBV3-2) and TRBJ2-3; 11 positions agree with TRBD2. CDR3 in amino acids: CASSSASGGNTDTQYF. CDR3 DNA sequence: TGTGCCAGCAGCTCCGCTAGCGGGGGGAACACAGATACGCAGTATTTT.